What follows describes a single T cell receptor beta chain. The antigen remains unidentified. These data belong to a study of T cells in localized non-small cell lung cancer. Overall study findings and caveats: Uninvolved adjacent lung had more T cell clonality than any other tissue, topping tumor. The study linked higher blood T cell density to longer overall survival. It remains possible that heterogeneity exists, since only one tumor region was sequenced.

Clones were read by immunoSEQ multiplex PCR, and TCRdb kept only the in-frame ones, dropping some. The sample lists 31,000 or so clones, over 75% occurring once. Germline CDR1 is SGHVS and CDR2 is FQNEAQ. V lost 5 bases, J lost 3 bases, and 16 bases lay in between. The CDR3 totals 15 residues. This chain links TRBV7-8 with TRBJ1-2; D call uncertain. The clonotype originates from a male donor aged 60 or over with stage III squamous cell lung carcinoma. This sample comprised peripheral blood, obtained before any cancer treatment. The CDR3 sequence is CASSPPEGGDYGYTF. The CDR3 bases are TGTGCCAGCAGCCCTCCGGAGGGCGGGGACTATGGCTACACCTTC.